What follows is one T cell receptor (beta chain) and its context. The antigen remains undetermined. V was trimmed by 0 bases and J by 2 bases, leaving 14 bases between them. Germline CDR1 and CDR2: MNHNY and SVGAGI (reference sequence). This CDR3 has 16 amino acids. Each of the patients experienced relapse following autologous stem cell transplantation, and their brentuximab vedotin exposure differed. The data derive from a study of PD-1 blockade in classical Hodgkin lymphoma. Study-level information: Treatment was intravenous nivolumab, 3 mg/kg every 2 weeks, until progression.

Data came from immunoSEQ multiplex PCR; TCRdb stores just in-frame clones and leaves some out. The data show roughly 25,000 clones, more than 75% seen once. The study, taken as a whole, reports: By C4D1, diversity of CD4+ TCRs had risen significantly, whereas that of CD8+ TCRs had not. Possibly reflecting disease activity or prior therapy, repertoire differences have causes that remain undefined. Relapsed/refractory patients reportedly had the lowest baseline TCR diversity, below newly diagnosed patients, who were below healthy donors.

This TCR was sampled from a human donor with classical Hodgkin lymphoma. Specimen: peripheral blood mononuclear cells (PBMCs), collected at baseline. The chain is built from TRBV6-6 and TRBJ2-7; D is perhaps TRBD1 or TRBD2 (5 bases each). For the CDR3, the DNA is TGTGCCAGCAGTTACTCGACCGGGACGGATACCTACGAGCAGTACTTC. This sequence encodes CASSYSTGTDTYEQYF.